The T cell receptor beta chain under discussion was sequenced for a study of T cells after yellow fever vaccination. Whole-study findings and limits: Booster samples showed a return of most primary-vaccination clones (roughly 96% CD4, approximately 88% CD8).

V dropped 3 bases and J dropped 0 bases, with 9 bases sitting between them. Germline V CDR1 and CDR2: MGHRA, YSYEKL. CDR3 size: 15 residues. They built TCR cDNA with 5'RACE template switching, a step that put in a universal primer site and UMIs. TCRdb independently ran MiXCR on the 5' RACE reads; one entry per CDR3 protein. The sample contains 300,000 to 350,000 distinct CDR3 sequences, over 3.5% of which appear only once. This clonotype was recorded at least ten times. Its antigen is unidentified. Sequencing was performed on PBMCs, taken 15 days after the yellow fever booster vaccination. This chain connects TRBV4-1 to TRBJ2-4; D is unresolved. This TCR was sampled from a man between 18 and 29 years old who received the YFV17D yellow fever vaccine. DNA of the CDR3: TGCGCCAGCAGCCATCTGGCAATAGCCAAAAACATTCAGTACTTC. Its protein is CASSHLAIAKNIQYF.